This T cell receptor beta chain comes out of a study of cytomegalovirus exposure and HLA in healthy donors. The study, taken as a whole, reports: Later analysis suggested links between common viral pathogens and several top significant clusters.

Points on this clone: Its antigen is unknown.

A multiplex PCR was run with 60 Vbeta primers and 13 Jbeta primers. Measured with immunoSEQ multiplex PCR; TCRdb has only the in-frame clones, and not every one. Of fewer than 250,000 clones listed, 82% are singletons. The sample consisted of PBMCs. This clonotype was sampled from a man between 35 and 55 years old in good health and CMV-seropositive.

CDR3 region: CASSLIDSNTGELFF. As DNA, the CDR3 is TGTGCCAGCAGCTTGATTGACAGTAACACCGGGGAGCTGTTTTTT. This chain links TRBV5-4 with TRBJ2-2; a weak D match, TRBD1 (5 bases). Deletions cut 1 base from V and 2 bases from J, with 9 bases between. Germline CDR1 SGHNT, CDR2 YYREEE (reference sequence). The CDR3 covers 15 residues.